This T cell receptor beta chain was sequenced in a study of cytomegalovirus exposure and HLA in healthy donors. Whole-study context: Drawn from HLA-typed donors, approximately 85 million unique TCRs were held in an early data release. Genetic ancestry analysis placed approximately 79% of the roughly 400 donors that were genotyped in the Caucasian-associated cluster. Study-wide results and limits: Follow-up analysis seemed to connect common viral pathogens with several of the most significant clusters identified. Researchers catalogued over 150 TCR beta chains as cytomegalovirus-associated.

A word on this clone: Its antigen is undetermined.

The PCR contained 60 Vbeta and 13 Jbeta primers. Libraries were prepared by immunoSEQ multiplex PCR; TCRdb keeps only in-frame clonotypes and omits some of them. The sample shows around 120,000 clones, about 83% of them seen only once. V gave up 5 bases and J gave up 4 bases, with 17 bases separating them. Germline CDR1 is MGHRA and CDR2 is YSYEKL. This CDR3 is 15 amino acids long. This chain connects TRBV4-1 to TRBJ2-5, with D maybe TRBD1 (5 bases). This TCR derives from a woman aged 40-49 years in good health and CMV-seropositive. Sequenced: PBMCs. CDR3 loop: CASSYQMGQGETQYF. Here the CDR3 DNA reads TGCGCCAGCAGCTACCAGATGGGGCAGGGAGAGACCCAGTACTTC.